The TCR beta chain under discussion was sequenced for a study of T-cell memory formation after mild COVID-19. Study at large: TCR clusters were mostly confined to one donor each.

Constant-segment primers and 5'RACE yielded cDNA libraries for TCR alpha and TCR beta, each carrying sample barcodes and UMIs. TCRdb analysed the 5' RACE reads with MiXCR anew, one entry per CDR3 protein. The sample holds around 440,000 distinct CDR3 sequences, roughly 18% seen once. Study-wide results and limits: Second-wave clones that peaked on day 37 lacked confirmed SARS-CoV-2 specificity.

Of note for this clonotype: Its matching antigen is unknown.

Germline CDR1 reads SGHTA; CDR2 reads FQGNSA. The V and J ends lost 5 bases and 4 bases, in that order; junction bases with no gene match: 8. The CDR3 consists of 15 residues. The TCR comes from an adult woman who had mild COVID-19 (a few samples of this study predate the infection). Cell type and time point are not known. The source material was PBMCs or a T cell subset sorted from them (not recorded which). The chain couples TRBV7-2 to TRBJ2-1, with TRBD2 matching 7 bases. The CDR3 loop is CASSRSGLSYNEQFF. For the CDR3, the DNA is TGTGCCAGCAGCCGTAGCGGGCTCTCTTACAATGAGCAGTTCTTC.